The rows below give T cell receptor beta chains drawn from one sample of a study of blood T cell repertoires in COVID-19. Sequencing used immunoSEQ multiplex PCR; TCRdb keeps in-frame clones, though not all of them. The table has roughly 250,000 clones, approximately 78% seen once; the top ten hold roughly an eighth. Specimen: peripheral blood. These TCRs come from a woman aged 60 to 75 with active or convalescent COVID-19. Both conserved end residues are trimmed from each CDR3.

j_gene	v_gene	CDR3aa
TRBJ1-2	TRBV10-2	ASSPPGTGTNYGYT
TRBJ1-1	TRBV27	ASSTTGGTEAF
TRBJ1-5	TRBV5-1	ASSLDGGRSGQPQH
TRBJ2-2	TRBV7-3	ASSPQGERTGELF
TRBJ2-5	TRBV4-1	ASSPSGGAWETQY
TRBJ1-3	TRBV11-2	ASSPDTSGNTIY
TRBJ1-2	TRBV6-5	ASNAEAHGYT
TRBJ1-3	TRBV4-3	ASSQDAGGIDTIY
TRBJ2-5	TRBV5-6	ASSSSSGGTGDQETQY
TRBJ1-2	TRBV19	ASRRGGLDGYT